One sample yielded the 25 T cell receptor beta chains listed below, sequenced in a study of blood T cell repertoires in COVID-19 (dated by TCRdb to the early 2020s). The library was made by the immunoSEQ multiplex PCR assay. Here the immuneACCESS table is served through TCRdb, limited to in-frame sequences with V and J called. Missing clones are a known gap in these copies; in checked studies unresolved V genes cover under half, and the rest lacks a known reason. This sample gives 250,000 to 300,000 clones in total; roughly 84% of them show up just once. Together, the top ten hold less than 4% of the sample. Sequencing was performed on peripheral blood. The receptors shown here come from a woman aged 18-29 years with acute or convalescent COVID-19.

The chain combines TRBV10-2 with TRBJ1-5; no firm D call. Germline V gene lookup returns CDR1 WSHSY and CDR2 SAAADI. This CDR3 has 12 amino acids. Between the trimmed V and J ends, which lost 8 bases and 3 bases, there was a span of 8 bases. As DNA, the CDR3 is TGCGCCAGCCGAGGTCCCAATCAGCCCCAGCATTTT. Translated, it gives CASRGPNQPQHF.

V is TRBV20-1 and J is TRBJ2-1; weak D call: TRBD2 (5 bases). Trimming removed 3 bases from V and 9 bases from J, with 12 bases in between. The CDR3 is made up of 12 amino acids. Germline V gene lookup returns CDR1 DFQATT and CDR2 SNEGSKA (reference sequence). Here the CDR3 reads CSASGASREQFF. Here the CDR3 DNA reads TGCAGTGCTAGTGGAGCTAGCCGTGAGCAGTTCTTC.

CDR3: CASSLKPTFNSPLHF. Written as DNA, the CDR3 is TGTGCCAGCAGTCTCAAACCTACGTTTAATTCACCCCTCCACTTT. This rearrangement joins TRBV27 to TRBJ1-6, with D unclear. The CDR3 sequence is 15 residues long. Germline assignment: CDR1 MNHEY and CDR2 SMNVEV (reference sequence). V was trimmed by 5 bases and J by 6 bases, leaving 14 bases between them.

The J gene is TRBJ1-1, the V gene TRBV30; no reliable D call. Per germline, CDR1 GTSNPN and CDR2 SVGIG (reference sequence). This CDR3 spans 13 amino acids. The germline V and J ends were trimmed by 3 bases and 1 base, with 9 bases remaining between them. CDR3 coding DNA: TGTGCCTGGAGCTATTCAGGGAACACTGAAGCTTTCTTT. Encoded protein: CAWSYSGNTEAFF.

The chain joins TRBV5-1 to TRBJ1-1, with 10 bases lining up with TRBD1. The germline V gene has CDR1 SGHRS and CDR2 YFSETQ. The junction had 9 bases not matched to a gene; V was cut back by 4 bases and J by 6 bases. The CDR3 length is 15 residues. In DNA, the CDR3 is TGCGCCAGCAGCATGTCGGGACAGGGGTTTGCTGAAGCTTTCTTT. Amino acids: CASSMSGQGFAEAFF.

The V call is TRBV2, the J call TRBJ2-7, with 10 positions matching TRBD2. In germline, CDR1 is SNHLY, CDR2 FYNNEI. The CDR3 is 16 amino acids. V lost 10 bases, J lost 0 bases, and 12 bases stayed unmatched. CDR3 loop: CANSPRTSGLSYEQYF. DNA for the CDR3: TGTGCCAACTCCCCCCGGACTAGCGGACTCTCCTACGAGCAGTACTTC.

This clone was recorded only once. The chain employs TRBV2 and TRBJ1-2; D is unclear. Germline CDR1 SNHLY, CDR2 FYNNEI. This CDR3 is built from 13 residues. V gave up 3 bases and J gave up 6 bases, with 11 bases separating them. The CDR3 reads CASSEGSSDGYTF. CDR3 nucleotides: TGTGCCAGCAGTGAGGGGAGTTCGGATGGCTACACCTTC.

This clone was seen a handful of times. This rearrangement joins TRBV7-9 to TRBJ1-1; D is perhaps TRBD1 (6 bases). The CDR3 covers 14 residues. Germline CDR1 and CDR2: SEHNR and FQNEAQ (reference sequence). V lost 7 bases to trimming and J lost 1 base, with 13 bases between them. The CDR3 spells CASIGDNQNTEAFF. DNA of the CDR3: TGTGCCAGCATTGGGGACAACCAGAACACTGAAGCTTTCTTT.

This clone is a singleton in its sample. CDR3 residues: CSVGTGVHEQFF. CDR3 in DNA: TGCAGCGTGGGGACAGGGGTCCATGAGCAGTTCTTC. This sequence joins TRBV29-1 and TRBJ2-1, with 10 bases that match TRBD1. Trimming cost V 6 bases and J 8 bases; bases outside gene matches: 4. Germline CDR1 is SQVTM and CDR2 is ANQGSEA. The CDR3 is 12 residues long.

The chain recombines TRBV7-6 with TRBJ1-5; perhaps TRBD1 as D (5 bases). Deletions cut 5 bases from V and 9 bases from J, with 17 bases between. This CDR3 is built from 14 residues. Germline V gene lookup returns CDR1 SGHVS and CDR2 FNYEAQ. The CDR3 DNA sequence: TGTGCCAGCAGCCCAACGGAGGGGCAGGGGCCCCAGCATTTT. Its protein product is CASSPTEGQGPQHF.

This rearrangement joins TRBV5-1 to TRBJ2-7, with 8 nucleotides matching TRBD2. This CDR3 comprises 15 residues. The germline V gene has CDR1 SGHRS and CDR2 YFSETQ. Trimming removed 3 bases from V and 4 bases from J; junction bases left unmatched: 9. The CDR3 nucleotides read TGCGCCAGCAGCTCTTTTAGCGGGATCCCTTACGAGCAGTACTTC. The encoded protein is CASSSFSGIPYEQYF.

The chain recombines TRBV27 with TRBJ2-7, with 10 positions matching TRBD2. Germline CDR1 and CDR2: MNHEY and SMNVEV (reference sequence). CDR3 length equals 14 residues. V lost 2 bases to trimming and J lost 2 bases; unmatched junction nucleotides: 0. The CDR3 protein is CASSLTSGAYEQYF. The CDR3 DNA is TGTGCCAGCAGTTTAACTAGCGGGGCCTACGAGCAGTACTTC.

This chain joins TRBV5-6 and TRBJ1-5; 9 bases are shared with TRBD1. The junction had 8 bases not matched to a gene; V was cut back by 4 bases and J by 6 bases. Germline CDR1 reads SGHDT; CDR2 reads YYEEEE. This CDR3 is 15 amino acids long. For the CDR3, the DNA is TGTGCCAGCAGCCTATACCGACAGGGGGGTCAGCCCCAGCATTTT. Amino acids: CASSLYRQGGQPQHF.

The chain recombines TRBV13 with TRBJ2-1; TRBD2 aligns across 9 bases. V lost 5 bases and J lost 5; bases outside the gene matches: 7. From germline, CDR1 is PRHDT and CDR2 FYEKMQ (reference sequence). This CDR3 is 15 amino acids long. CDR3 residues: CASSRTSGPNNEQFF. CDR3 bases: TGTGCCAGCAGCCGAACTAGCGGGCCCAACAATGAGCAGTTCTTC.

The CDR3 DNA sequence: TGTGCCAGCAGACTACCGGGACAGGCGAACACCGGGGAGCTGTTTTTT. Protein product: CASRLPGQANTGELFF. This chain connects TRBV27 to TRBJ2-2, with 8 bases fitting TRBD1. This CDR3 comprises 16 residues. The germline V gene has CDR1 MNHEY and CDR2 SMNVEV (reference sequence). The V and J ends lost 6 bases and 0 bases, in that order; junction bases with no gene match: 6.

This clone was picked up many times. The chain carries TRBV5-1 and TRBJ1-5, with a possible D match to TRBD1 (5 bases). V lost 0 bases, J lost 1 base, and 14 bases lay in between. The CDR3 is 17 residues long. Germline-derived CDR1 and CDR2 are SGHRS and YFSETQ. The CDR3 nucleotides read TGCGCCAGCAGCTTGGCCTCGGGGGTGGAAAGCAATCAGCCCCAGCATTTT. Amino acid sequence: CASSLASGVESNQPQHF.

The V call is TRBV18, the J call TRBJ2-2; D is perhaps TRBD2 (6 bases). Germline V gene sequence: CDR1 KGHSH, CDR2 LQKENI. The V gene lost 7 bases and the J gene lost 1 base, with 7 bases spanning the gap. The CDR3 length is 13 residues. The CDR3 is CASYGGNTGELFF. The DNA of the CDR3 is TGTGCCAGCTACGGGGGGAACACCGGGGAGCTGTTTTTT.

V gene TRBV27 combines with J gene TRBJ1-1; 10 bases line up with TRBD1. Per germline, CDR1 MNHEY and CDR2 SMNVEV (reference sequence). This CDR3 is built from 15 residues. Germline trimming cut 4 bases from V and 1 base from J; bases unmatched to any gene: 3. Here the CDR3 DNA reads TGTGCCAGCAGTTCAGGGACAGGGGCGAACACTGAAGCTTTCTTT. It codes for CASSSGTGANTEAFF.

This clone was picked up one time. This chain joins TRBV29-1 and TRBJ2-7; a possible D gene is TRBD2 (6 bases). This CDR3 has 13 amino acids. Deletions cut 5 bases from V and 0 bases from J, with 11 bases between. CDR1 and CDR2 (germline): SQVTM, ANQGSEA. CDR3 amino acids: CSVLRGSSYEQYF. CDR3 nucleotide sequence: TGCAGCGTTTTACGGGGGAGCTCCTACGAGCAGTACTTC.

CDR3 DNA sequence: TGTGCCATCAGCCCCCCGGGACTAGCGGGAGAGAAGGGTGCCGAGCAGTACTTC. Its translation: CAISPPGLAGEKGAEQYF. The J gene is TRBJ2-7, the V gene TRBV10-3, with TRBD2 matching 14 bases. The CDR3 sequence is 18 residues long. Unmatched junction bases numbered 16, after V lost 6 bases and J lost 6 bases. Germline V gene lookup returns CDR1 ENHRY and CDR2 SYGVKD.

V gene TRBV7-9 combines with J gene TRBJ1-1; D unclear. The V end was cut by 3 bases, the J end by 0 bases, with 5 bases between. CDR1 is SEHNR, CDR2 FQNEAQ, per germline (reference sequence). There are 13 residues in the CDR3. The CDR3 loop is CASSFSVNTEAFF. The CDR3, as DNA: TGTGCCAGCAGCTTTTCTGTGAACACTGAAGCTTTCTTT.

The chain is built from TRBV6-5 and TRBJ1-2, with D possibly matching TRBD1 (6 bases). The V end lost 2 bases, the J end lost 4 bases, and 14 bases lay between the germline ends. Germline loops: CDR1 MNHEY, CDR2 SVGAGI. The CDR3 contains 15 residues. The CDR3 loop reads CASSYGPGVFYGYTF. The CDR3 DNA is TGTGCCAGCAGTTACGGACCAGGGGTCTTCTATGGCTACACCTTC.

The V and J genes are TRBV6-5 and TRBJ1-1; D perhaps matches TRBD1 (6 bases). Germline-derived CDR1 and CDR2 are MNHEY and SVGAGI. Trimming took off 0 bases at V and 2 bases at J, with 13 bases between the two ends. The CDR3 totals 16 residues. For the CDR3, the DNA is TGTGCCAGCAGTTACTCGGCGGGGGCCGATAACACTGAAGCTTTCTTT. It specifies CASSYSAGADNTEAFF.

This chain uses TRBV7-6 with TRBJ1-5; no clear D. Trimming removed 4 bases from V and 6 bases from J, with 10 bases in between. CDR1 and CDR2 (germline): SGHVS, FNYEAQ. The CDR3 has 13 amino acids. The CDR3 nucleotides read TGTGCCAGCAGCTCATCCGCGGGTCAGCCCCAGCATTTT. Protein product: CASSSSAGQPQHF.

This rearrangement joins TRBV9 to TRBJ1-1, with D uncertain. The CDR3 consists of 15 residues. Germline values: CDR1 SGDLS, CDR2 YYNGEE. V dropped 1 base and J dropped 10 bases, with 20 bases sitting between them. CDR3 sequence (DNA): TGTGCCAGCAGCGTAAGTCTCTCCCCCCGACATCTAGCTTTCTTT. This encodes CASSVSLSPRHLAFF.